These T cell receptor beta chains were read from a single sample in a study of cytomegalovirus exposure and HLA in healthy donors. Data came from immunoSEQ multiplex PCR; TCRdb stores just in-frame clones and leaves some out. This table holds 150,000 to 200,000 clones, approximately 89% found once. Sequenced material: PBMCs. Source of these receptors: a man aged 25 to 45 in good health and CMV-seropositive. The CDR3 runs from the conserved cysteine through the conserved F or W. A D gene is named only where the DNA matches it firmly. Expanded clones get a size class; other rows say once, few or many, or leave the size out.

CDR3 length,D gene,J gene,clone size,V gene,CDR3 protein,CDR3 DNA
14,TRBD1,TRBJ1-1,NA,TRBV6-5,CASSPYRGPTEAFF,TGTGCCAGCAGTCCGTACAGGGGGCCCACTGAAGCTTTCTTT
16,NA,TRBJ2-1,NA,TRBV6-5,CASSYSSSISYNEQFF,TGTGCCAGCAGTTACTCTTCAAGCATCTCCTACAATGAGCAGTTCTTC
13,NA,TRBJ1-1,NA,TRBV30,CAWSVQGNTEAFF,TGTGCCTGGAGTGTACAAGGGAACACTGAAGCTTTCTTT
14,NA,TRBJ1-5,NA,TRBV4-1,CASSPQEGNQPQHF,TGCGCCAGCAGCCCTCAGGAAGGCAATCAGCCCCAGCATTTT
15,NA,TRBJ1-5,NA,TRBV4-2,CASSQEISMGQPQHF,TGTGCCAGCAGCCAAGAGATCTCGATGGGGCAGCCCCAGCATTTT
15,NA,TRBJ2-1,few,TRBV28,CASSFSSGPQHQQFF,TGTGCCAGCAGTTTTTCCTCCGGGCCCCAACATCAGCAGTTCTTC
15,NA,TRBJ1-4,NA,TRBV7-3,CASSPPPRGNEKLFF,TGTGCCAGCAGCCCTCCTCCTAGGGGGAATGAAAAACTGTTTTTT
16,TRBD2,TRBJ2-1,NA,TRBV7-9,CASSLLAGPLNNEQFF,TGTGCCAGCAGCTTATTAGCGGGCCCCTTGAATAATGAGCAGTTCTTC
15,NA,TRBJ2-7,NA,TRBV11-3,CASSFFDPRPYEQYF,TGTGCCAGCAGCTTTTTTGACCCGAGGCCCTACGAGCAGTACTTC
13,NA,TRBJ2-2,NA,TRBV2,CASSEHVAGELFF,TGTGCCAGCAGTGAACATGTGGCCGGGGAGCTGTTTTTT
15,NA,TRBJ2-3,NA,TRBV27,CASSSWDRSTDTQYF,TGTGCCAGCAGTTCATGGGACCGTAGCACAGATACGCAGTATTTT
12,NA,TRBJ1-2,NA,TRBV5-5,CASSGTAYGYTF,TGTGCCAGCAGTGGGACGGCCTATGGCTACACCTTC
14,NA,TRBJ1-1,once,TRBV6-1,CASSEVRANTEAFF,TGTGCCAGCAGTGAAGTCAGGGCGAACACTGAAGCTTTCTTT
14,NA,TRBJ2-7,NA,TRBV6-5,CASRFGGRFFEQYF,TGTGCCAGCAGATTTGGGGGCAGGTTTTTCGAGCAGTACTTC
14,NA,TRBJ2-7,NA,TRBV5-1,CASRGAETSNEQYF,TGCGCCAGCAGGGGAGCGGAGACCTCGAACGAGCAGTACTTC
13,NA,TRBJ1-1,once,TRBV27,CASSLRPGGRAFF,TGTGCCAGCAGTTTACGTCCCGGAGGCCGAGCTTTCTTT
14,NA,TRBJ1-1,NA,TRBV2,CASSYVPQGAEAFF,TGTGCCAGCAGTTATGTACCACAGGGAGCTGAAGCTTTCTTT
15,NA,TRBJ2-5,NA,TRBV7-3,CASSLHNGHQETQYF,TGTGCCAGCAGCTTACATAACGGCCATCAAGAGACCCAGTACTTC
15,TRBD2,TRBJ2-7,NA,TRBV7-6,CASSIWTSGRDEQYF,TGTGCCAGCAGCATCTGGACTAGCGGGAGGGATGAGCAGTACTTC
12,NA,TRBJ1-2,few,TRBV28,CASSLLSHGYTF,TGTGCCAGCAGTTTATTGTCTCATGGCTACACCTTC
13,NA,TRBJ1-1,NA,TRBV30,CAWSATANTEAFF,TGTGCCTGGAGTGCGACAGCGAACACTGAAGCTTTCTTT
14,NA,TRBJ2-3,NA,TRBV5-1,CASSLSQGTDTQYF,TGCGCCAGCAGCTTGAGTCAGGGGACAGATACGCAGTATTTT
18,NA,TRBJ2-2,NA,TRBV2,CASSETPSGLVNTGELFF,TGTGCCAGCAGCGAAACCCCCTCGGGACTCGTGAACACCGGGGAGCTGTTTTTT
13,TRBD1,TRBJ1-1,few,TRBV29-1,CSVEDRGRTEAFF,TGCAGCGTTGAAGACAGGGGGCGAACTGAAGCTTTCTTT
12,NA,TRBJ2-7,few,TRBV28,CASRPDRYEQYF,TGTGCCAGCAGGCCGGACAGATACGAGCAGTACTTC
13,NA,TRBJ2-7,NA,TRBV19,CASSRDGSYEQYF,TGTGCCAGTAGTAGGGACGGGTCCTACGAGCAGTACTTC
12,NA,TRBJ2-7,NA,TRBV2,CASSEDRAEQYF,TGTGCCAGCAGTGAAGACCGGGCGGAGCAGTACTTC
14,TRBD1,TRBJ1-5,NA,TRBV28,CASSTGVSNQPQHF,TGTGCCAGCAGTACAGGGGTGAGCAATCAGCCCCAGCATTTT
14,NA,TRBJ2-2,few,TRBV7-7,CASSKTRNTGELFF,TGTGCCAGCAGCAAAACAAGAAACACCGGGGAGCTGTTTTTT
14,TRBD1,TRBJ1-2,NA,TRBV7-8,CASSLRGTVYGYTF,TGTGCCAGCAGCTTACGCGGGACAGTCTATGGCTACACCTTC
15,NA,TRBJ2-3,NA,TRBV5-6,CASSLNWARTDTQYF,TGTGCCAGCAGCTTGAACTGGGCCCGCACAGATACGCAGTATTTT
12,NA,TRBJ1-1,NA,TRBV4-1,CASSLGDTEAFF,TGCGCCAGCAGCCTTGGGGACACTGAAGCTTTCTTT
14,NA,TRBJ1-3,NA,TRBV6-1,CASSDRSQRNTIYF,TGTGCCAGCAGTGACAGGTCCCAGCGGAACACCATATATTTT
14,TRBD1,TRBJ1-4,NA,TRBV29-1,CSVSRGQANEKLFF,TGCAGCGTTTCAAGGGGACAGGCTAATGAAAAACTGTTTTTT
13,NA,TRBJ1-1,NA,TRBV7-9,CASSLRKNTEAFF,TGTGCCAGCAGCTTACGAAAGAACACTGAAGCTTTCTTT
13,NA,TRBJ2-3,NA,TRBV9,CASSLRGADTQYF,TGTGCCAGCAGCCTGAGGGGGGCAGATACGCAGTATTTT
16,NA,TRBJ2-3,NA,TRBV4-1,CASSQEVQRRTDTQYF,TGCGCCAGCAGCCAAGAGGTCCAGCGCCGCACAGATACGCAGTATTTT
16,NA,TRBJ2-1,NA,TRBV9,CASSVGGSGMRNEQFF,TGTGCCAGCAGCGTAGGGGGCTCCGGAATGCGCAATGAGCAGTTCTTC
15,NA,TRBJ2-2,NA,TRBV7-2,CASSEGTLSVRELFF,TGTGCCAGCAGCGAGGGTACCTTGTCGGTTCGGGAGCTGTTTTTT
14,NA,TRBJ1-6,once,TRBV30,CAISRTTTGSPLHF,TGTGCCATCAGTCGGACAACAACGGGTTCACCCCTCCACTTT
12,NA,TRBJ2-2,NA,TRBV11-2,CASSIYTGELFF,TGTGCCAGCAGCATTTACACCGGGGAGCTGTTTTTT
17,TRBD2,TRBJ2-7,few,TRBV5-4,CASSRFGVLAGEGEQYF,TGTGCCAGCAGCCGGTTTGGGGTGTTAGCGGGGGAGGGCGAGCAGTACTTC
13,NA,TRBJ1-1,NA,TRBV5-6,CASSLGMNTEAFF,TGTGCCAGCAGCTTGGGGATGAACACTGAAGCTTTCTTT
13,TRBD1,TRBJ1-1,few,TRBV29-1,CSVDNRGNTEAFF,TGCAGCGTTGATAACAGGGGGAACACTGAAGCTTTCTTT
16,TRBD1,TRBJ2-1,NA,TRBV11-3,CASSPALGTGDTEQFF,TGTGCCAGCAGCCCCGCTCTGGGGACAGGGGATACTGAGCAGTTCTTC
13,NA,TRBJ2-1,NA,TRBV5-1,CASSPGSMTSQFF,TGCGCCAGCAGTCCCGGCTCGATGACTAGTCAGTTCTTC
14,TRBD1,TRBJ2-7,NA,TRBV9,CASSPDRGTYEQYF,TGTGCCAGCAGCCCGGACAGGGGAACCTACGAGCAGTACTTC
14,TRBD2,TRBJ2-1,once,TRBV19,CASSPLGGSNEQFF,TGTGCCAGTAGCCCCCTGGGCGGGAGCAATGAGCAGTTCTTC
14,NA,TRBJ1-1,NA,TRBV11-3,CASSARTGWAEAFF,TGTGCCAGCAGCGCCCGCACAGGGTGGGCTGAAGCTTTCTTT
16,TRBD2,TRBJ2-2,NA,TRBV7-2,CASSLASGGAVGELFF,TGTGCCAGCAGCTTAGCCAGCGGGGGGGCCGTCGGGGAGCTGTTTTTT
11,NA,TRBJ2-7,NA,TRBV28,CASSSSYEQYF,TGTGCCAGCAGTTCATCCTACGAGCAGTACTTC
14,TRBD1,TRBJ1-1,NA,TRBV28,CASRIQGAFGEAFF,TGTGCCAGCAGGATACAGGGGGCTTTTGGTGAAGCTTTCTTT
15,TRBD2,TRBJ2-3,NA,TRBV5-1,CASSLEGTSGDTQYF,TGCGCCAGCAGCTTGGAGGGAACTAGCGGGGATACGCAGTATTTT
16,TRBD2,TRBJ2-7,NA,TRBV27,CASSLSSGGPSYEQYF,TGTGCCAGCAGTTTATCTAGCGGGGGCCCCTCCTACGAGCAGTACTTC
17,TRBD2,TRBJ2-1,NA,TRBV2,CATNGFLAGATGNEQFF,TGTGCCACCAACGGGTTTCTAGCGGGGGCCACGGGGAATGAGCAGTTCTTC
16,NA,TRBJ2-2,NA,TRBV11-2,CASSLRGTGNTGELFF,TGTGCCAGCAGCTTGCGGGGGACAGGGAACACCGGGGAGCTGTTTTTT
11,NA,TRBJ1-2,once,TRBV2,CASSEVSQRTF,TGTGCCAGCAGTGAAGTCAGTCAGCGCACCTTC
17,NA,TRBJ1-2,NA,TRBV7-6,CASSLEARPEGISGYTF,TGTGCCAGCAGCTTAGAGGCCCGACCAGAGGGTATCTCTGGCTACACCTTC